This T cell receptor (beta chain) was captured in a study of identifying expanded T cells in peripheral blood. Collection occurred without any documented infections or immune events in donors. The data were produced by immunoSEQ multiplex PCR, yet TCRdb's version contains in-frame clones alone and is incomplete. The sample holds more than 45,000 clones, more than 70% seen once. The CDR3 sequence is 14 residues long. Germline-derived CDR1 and CDR2 are SQVTM and ANQGSEA. The V gene lost 7 bases and the J gene lost 5 bases, with 20 bases spanning the gap. J is TRBJ2-5 and V is TRBV29-1, with a weak D call TRBD2 (7 bases). The sequenced material came from blood. The origin of this receptor is a person aged 18-70 years in good health. CDR3 bases: TGCAGCGGTATATCGGGGGGCGGAGGGGAGACCCAGTACTTC. It codes for CSGISGGGGETQYF.